Sequencing of this T cell receptor (beta chain) was carried out in a study of T cell responses to AZD1222 COVID-19 vaccine. Overall study findings and caveats: Dominant CD4 TCR responses targeted spike regions 160-218 and 743-854. Donors were largely white British and mainly female; clonal diversity was possibly underestimated.

CDR1 is SGHRS and CDR2 is YFSETQ in the germline V gene. The CDR3 covers 13 residues. V was trimmed by 1 base and J by 11 bases, leaving 15 bases between them. As for this clone: Its target is not known.

The table came from immunoSEQ multiplex PCR; TCRdb's copy has only in-frame clones and leaves some out. The sample lists over 110,000 clones, roughly 90% occurring once. The starting material was peripheral blood, obtained 28 days after the second AZD1222 dose. The genes are TRBV5-1 and TRBJ1-1; a possible D gene is TRBD1 (5 bases). This TCR was recovered from an adult who received the AZD1222 COVID-19 vaccine. The CDR3 is CASSLRPGGDAFF. CDR3 in DNA: TGCGCCAGCAGCTTGAGACCGGGGGGAGATGCTTTCTTT.